The text below deals with one TCR beta chain. What this receptor recognizes is not known. No per-base quality is available; no much larger clone lies one base away. The data are from a study of blood T cell repertoires in COVID-19 (TCRdb year 2020). Broadly, across the study: Samples from collaborators originated in the United States, Italy and Spain and spanned both the acute and convalescent phases of COVID-19. The prospective study material was composed of cDNA or gDNA derived from T cells, B-cell-depleted T cells, or PBMCs. The dataset comprised deeply sampled blood TCRbeta repertoires from subjects exposed to, actively infected with, or recovered from COVID-19. The repertoires were released in a freely available public database meant as a resource for research on the immune response to SARS-CoV-2. Samples came from the ongoing ImmuneRACE study (first 160 participants) plus 1,254 subjects from 6 global collaborators. The sample metadata nearly always contained a de-identified subject ID, COVID-19 status, age in years and sex. Where HLA class I and class II types were available, the types were taken from metadata supplied by the sample provider, not from assay-based typing.

Study-level results and caveats: Clinical and demographic metadata were provided uncurated, with the amount varying by source and participant.

The immunoSEQ Assay, a bias-controlled multiplex PCR, was used to amplify TCRbeta CDR3 regions from genomic DNA. Turning to the authors' computational methods: The number of nucleated cells in each sample was estimated by amplification of reference gene primers within the assay. To quantify the absolute abundance of each unique TCRbeta CDR3 rearrangement, sequence reads were collapsed and filtered. For each sample, productive Simpson clonality was calculated as the square root of Simpson's diversity index across productive rearrangements. Drawn from immuneACCESS, this table holds only the in-frame rearrangements with V and J called that TCRdb kept. Clones are partly lost; checked studies trace under half to an unresolved V gene and leave the rest unexplained. The DNA gave D and trimming, while V, J and clone size come from that table. A total of about 74,000 clones appear in this sample, about 90% of them only once. The ten largest clones capture around 0.98% of the sample.

From the germline V gene, CDR1 is SGHRS and CDR2 is YFSETQ. Counted from cysteine to phenylalanine, this CDR3 has 15 amino acids. The only DNA kept is the CDR3, 45 bases in frame from the first base. V is trimmed back by 3 bases and J by 8 bases, and the junction contains 9 bases that no gene match accounts for. The collaborating institutions used their own protocols to collect whole blood in K2EDTA tubes. Collaborator samples were shipped for TCRbeta analysis as frozen whole blood, isolated PBMCs, or DNA extracted from either sample type. Sequencing was carried out using peripheral blood. This receptor was taken from a woman in her 50s in a cohort sampled during active COVID-19. The sequence is built from TRBV5-1 and TRBJ1-5; 9 central nucleotides agree with TRBD1. For the CDR3, the sequence is CASSWGGQGREPQHF. The nucleotides read TGCGCCAGCAGCTGGGGGGGACAGGGTAGGGAGCCCCAGCATTTT.